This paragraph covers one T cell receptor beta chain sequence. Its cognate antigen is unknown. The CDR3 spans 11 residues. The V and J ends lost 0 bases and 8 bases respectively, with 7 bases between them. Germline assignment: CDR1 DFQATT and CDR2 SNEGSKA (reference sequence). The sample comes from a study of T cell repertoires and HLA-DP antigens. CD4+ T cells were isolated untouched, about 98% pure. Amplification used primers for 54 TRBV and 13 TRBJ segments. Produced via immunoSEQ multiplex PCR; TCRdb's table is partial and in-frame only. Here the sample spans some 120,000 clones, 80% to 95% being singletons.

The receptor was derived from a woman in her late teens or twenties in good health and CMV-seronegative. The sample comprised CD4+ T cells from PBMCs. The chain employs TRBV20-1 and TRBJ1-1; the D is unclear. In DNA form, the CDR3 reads TGCAGTGCTAGAGATTTGGGGGAAGCTTTCTTT. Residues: CSARDLGEAFF.